This T cell receptor beta chain came from a study of cytomegalovirus exposure and HLA in healthy donors. PCR primers comprised 60 Vbeta and 13 Jbeta primers. The method was immunoSEQ multiplex PCR; TCRdb's version includes in-frame clones alone and lacks a portion of them. The table has about 160,000 clones, more than 75% seen once. The CDR3 contains 15 residues. Germline CDR1 and CDR2: SGHAT and FQNNGV. The V end was cut by 4 bases, the J end by 4 bases, with 15 bases between. This clone was seen a few times. This sequence was found in a young man in good health and CMV-seropositive. The chain couples TRBV11-2 to TRBJ2-3, with D possibly TRBD1 on 5 matching bases. The specimen was PBMCs. The CDR3 bases are TGTGCCAGCAGCTCTAGTCGGCAGGGCCCAGATACGCAGTATTTT. It encodes CASSSSRQGPDTQYF.